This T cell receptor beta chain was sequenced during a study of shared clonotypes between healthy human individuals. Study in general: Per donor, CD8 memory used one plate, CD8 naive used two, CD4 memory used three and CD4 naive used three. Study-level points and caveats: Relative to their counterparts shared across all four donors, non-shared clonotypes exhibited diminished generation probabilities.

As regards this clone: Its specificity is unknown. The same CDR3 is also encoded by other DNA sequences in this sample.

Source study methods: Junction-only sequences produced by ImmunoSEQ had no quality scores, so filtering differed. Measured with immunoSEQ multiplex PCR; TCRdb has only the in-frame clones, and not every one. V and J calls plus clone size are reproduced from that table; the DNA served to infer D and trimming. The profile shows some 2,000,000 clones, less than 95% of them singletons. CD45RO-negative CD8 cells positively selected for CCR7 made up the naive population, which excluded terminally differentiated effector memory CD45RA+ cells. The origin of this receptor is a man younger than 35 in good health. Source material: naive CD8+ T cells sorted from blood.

The CDR3 sequence: CASTTSNQPQHF. CDR3 sequence (DNA): TGTGCCAGTACCACAAGCAATCAGCCCCAGCATTTT. The chain uses TRBV19 and TRBJ1-5; the D is unclear. Germline V gives CDR1 LNHDA, CDR2 SQIVND (reference sequence). V was trimmed by 7 bases and J by 1 base, leaving 5 bases between them. CDR3 length: 12 amino acids.